This T cell receptor beta chain was observed in a study of control samples from healthy donors and cancer patients (dated by TCRdb to the early 2020s). The library relied on the immunoSEQ multiplex PCR assay. TCRdb's version of the immuneACCESS table is confined to in-frame rearrangements and falls short of the full clone set. An unresolved V gene accounts for under half of the shortfall where checked; the remainder is of unknown origin. The sample table lists about 160,000 clones, about 90% of them with a count of one. Together, the top ten hold approximately 12% of the sample. The CDR3 sequence holds 13 residues, the cysteine and phenylalanine included. Only CDR3 DNA remains: 39 bases, in frame from the first base. V and J lose 3 bases and 3 bases, and a span of 9 bases separates them. Per the germline V gene (reference sequence), GTSNPN is the CDR1 and SVGIG is the CDR2. As regards this clone: Its antigen target is currently unknown. The record has no base qualities; no much larger clone is one base away.

Source material: blood. The clonotype was recovered from a man aged 25 to 45 in good health. The V and J genes are TRBV30 and TRBJ1-3; the D gene assignment is ambiguous. The nucleotide sequence is given as TGTGCCTGGAGCCGCATTATTGGAAACACCATATATTTT. Protein translation: CAWSRIIGNTIYF.